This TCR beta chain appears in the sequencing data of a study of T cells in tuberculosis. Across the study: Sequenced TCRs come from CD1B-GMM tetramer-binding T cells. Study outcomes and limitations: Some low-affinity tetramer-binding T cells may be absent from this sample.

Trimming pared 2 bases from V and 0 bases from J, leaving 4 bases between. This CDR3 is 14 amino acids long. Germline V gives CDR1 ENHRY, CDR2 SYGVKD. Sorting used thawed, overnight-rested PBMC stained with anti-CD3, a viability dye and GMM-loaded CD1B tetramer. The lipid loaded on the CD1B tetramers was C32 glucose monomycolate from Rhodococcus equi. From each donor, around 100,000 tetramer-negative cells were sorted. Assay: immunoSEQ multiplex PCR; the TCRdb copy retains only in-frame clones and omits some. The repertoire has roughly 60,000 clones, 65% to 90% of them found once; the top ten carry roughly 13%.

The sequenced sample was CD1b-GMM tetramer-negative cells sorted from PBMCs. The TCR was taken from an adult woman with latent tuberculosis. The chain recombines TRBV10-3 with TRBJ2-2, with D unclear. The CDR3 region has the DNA TGTGCCATCAGTGAGGCAGCGAACACCGGGGAGCTGTTTTTT. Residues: CAISEAANTGELFF.